Here is one TCR beta chain with its context. Its cognate antigen is unknown. Healthy donors of bone marrow made up the group. The data belong to a study of cytomegalovirus exposure and HLA in healthy donors. Findings of the study overall: As a later analysis revealed, the rate of TCR association differed by HLA locus, with DRB1 most and HLA-C fewest. Later analysis identified several of the most significant clusters that appeared linked to common viral pathogens.

The PCR was carried out with 60 Vbeta primers and 13 Jbeta primers. Libraries were prepared by immunoSEQ multiplex PCR; TCRdb keeps only in-frame clonotypes and omits some of them. Its listing shows about 160,000 clones. This receptor was obtained from a man aged 30 to 39 in good health and CMV-seronegative. The sequenced sample was PBMCs.

CDR3 protein: CASSQTGQGSEKLFF. DNA of the CDR3: TGTGCCAGCAGCCAAACCGGACAGGGTAGCGAAAAACTGTTTTTT. The chain has TRBV28 and TRBJ1-4; 8 bases line up with TRBD1. This CDR3 comprises 15 residues. J gave up 8 bases and V 6 bases, and 11 bases lay outside the gene matches. The V gene's germline CDR1 is MDHEN and CDR2 SYDVKM.